These 4 T cell receptor beta chains originate from one sample sequenced in a study of shared T cell receptors in the human thymus. Method: immunoSEQ multiplex PCR; TCRdb's copy keeps in-frame clones and lacks some. The data show just under 550,000 clones, about 84% seen once. The data were also submitted as part of a second study, on human thymus T cells.

The sample was thymocytes. These TCRs come from a boy in the first two years of life with a congenital heart defect.

This CDR3 is CAWIPNREGSTDTQYF. The CDR3 DNA sequence: TGTGCCTGGATCCCGAATCGGGAGGGTAGCACAGATACGCAGTATTTT. This rearrangement joins TRBV30 to TRBJ2-3; 8 bases fit TRBD2. Trimming cost V 4 bases and J 0 bases; bases outside gene matches: 9. Per germline, CDR1 GTSNPN and CDR2 SVGIG (reference sequence). The CDR3 has 16 residues.

V and J are TRBV11-2 and TRBJ1-1; D not resolved. The V end was cut by 1 base, the J end by 0 bases, with 3 bases between. CDR1 and CDR2 (germline): SGHAT, FQNNGV. This CDR3 is 13 amino acids long. Written as DNA, the CDR3 is TGTGCCAGCAGCTTAGCCTTGAACACTGAAGCTTTCTTT. Its protein product is CASSLALNTEAFF.

The chain recombines TRBV19 with TRBJ2-6; D not certain. The length of the CDR3 is 13 residues. Germline V gene lookup returns CDR1 LNHDA and CDR2 SQIVND (reference sequence). V lost 3 bases to trimming and J lost 4 bases, with 4 bases between them. In nucleotides, the CDR3 is TGTGCCAGTAGTATTAAAGGGGCCAACGTCCTGACTTTC. As protein: CASSIKGANVLTF. Based on the CDR3 plus reference TRBV19 and TRBJ2-6, the full variable domain is DGGITQSPKYLFRKEGQNVTLSCEQNLNHDAMYWYRQDPGQGLRLIYYSQIVNDFQKGDIAEGYSVSREKKESFPLTVTSAQKNPTAFYLCASSIKGANVLTFGAGSRLTVL.

The chain is built from TRBV5-1 and TRBJ1-2; TRBD1 is a possible D gene (6 bases). Germline CDR1 reads SGHRS; CDR2 reads YFSETQ. The V gene lost 0 bases and the J gene lost 5 bases, with 20 bases spanning the gap. CDR3 length equals 17 residues. The CDR3 DNA sequence: TGCGCCAGCAGCTTGGAAAGCAGGGGCGCTATTCTTTATGGCTACACCTTC. Protein product: CASSLESRGAILYGYTF.